Given below is one T cell receptor beta chain in context. Sequencing was performed with immunoSEQ multiplex PCR; in TCRdb, only in-frame clones are kept and a portion is missing. This sample yields 110,000 or so clones, of which approximately 84% are seen a single time; about 1.4% belongs to the top ten. V gave up 4 bases and J gave up 7 bases; unmatched junction bases: 8. CDR1 KGHDR and CDR2 SFDVKD come from the germline V gene. The CDR3 has 15 amino acids. The data are from a study of blood T cell repertoires in COVID-19. Study information: PBMCs, B-cell-depleted T cells, or T cells were the source of the cDNA or gDNA that made up the material.

The genes are TRBV24-1 and TRBJ1-4; 7 bases are a match to TRBD1. This receptor was obtained from a man over 45 with acute or convalescent COVID-19. The specimen sequenced was peripheral blood. This CDR3 is CATSDPGTAGEKLFF. For the CDR3, the DNA is TGTGCCACCAGTGACCCCGGGACAGCGGGTGAAAAACTGTTTTTT.